Presented here are 4 T cell receptor beta chains from one specimen sequenced in a study of cytomegalovirus exposure and HLA in healthy donors. The study ran its PCR with 60 Vbeta and 13 Jbeta primers. The repertoire was sequenced with immunoSEQ multiplex PCR; TCRdb's copy has only in-frame clones and lacks some. The sample has around 120,000 clones, around four fifths seen once. The sequenced sample consisted of PBMCs. These receptors were obtained from a boy aged 10-17 years in good health and CMV-seronegative.

This clone was recorded a few times. This rearrangement joins TRBV6-5 to TRBJ2-6; 7 nucleotides match TRBD1. CDR1 is MNHEY and CDR2 is SVGAGI in the germline V gene. The CDR3 runs to 14 residues. V trimming: 5 bases; J trimming: 12 bases; junction bases outside the gene matches: 10. CDR3 region: CASSLERQGTVLTF. The CDR3 coding sequence is TGTGCCAGCAGTCTCGAACGACAGGGAACCGTCCTGACTTTC.

The chain uses TRBV27 and TRBJ2-7; 9 bases agree with TRBD1. From germline, CDR1 is MNHEY and CDR2 SMNVEV (reference sequence). V was pared by 4 bases and J by 3 bases, with 4 bases of the junction left unmatched. CDR3 length: 14 residues. CDR3 bases: TGTGCCAGCAGTTACGGGACAGGGTTCTACGAGCAGTACTTC. Residues: CASSYGTGFYEQYF.

The chain has TRBV7-6 and TRBJ2-5, with 11 bases matching TRBD2. V shed 1 base, J shed 1 base, and the junction held 2 bases outside the gene matches. The CDR3 runs to 16 residues. CDR1 is SGHVS, CDR2 FNYEAQ, per germline. The CDR3 sequence: CASSLVSGRAQETQYF. Here the CDR3 DNA reads TGTGCCAGCAGCTTAGTTAGCGGGAGGGCCCAAGAGACCCAGTACTTC.

The rearrangement joins TRBV11-3 to TRBJ2-3; no clear D. Deletions cut 1 base from V and 2 bases from J, with 4 bases between. There are 13 residues in the CDR3. CDR1 SGHNT and CDR2 YENEEA come from the germline V gene. The CDR3 bases are TGTGCCAGCAGCTTAGTCCACACAGATACGCAGTATTTT. Translation: CASSLVHTDTQYF.